This T cell receptor beta chain came from a study of response to subunit inactivated influenza vaccine. Findings and caveats of the study: Few additional T cells are recruited per seasonal influenza vaccination, authors suggested.

On this clonotype: Its specificity is not known.

V lost 6 bases and J 2 bases, leaving 20 bases between the germline ends. Per germline, CDR1 KGHSH and CDR2 LQKENI. The CDR3 extends over 16 amino acids. TCRdb re-called the RT-PCR reads with MiXCR, one entry per CDR3 protein. The sample gives 600,000 to 850,000 distinct CDR3 sequences, less than 15% of which show up once; around 7.6% is in the top ten. The chain has TRBV18 and TRBJ2-7, with unresolved D. Specimen: PBMCs from blood, collected less than 15 days before vaccination. The sequence was collected from a man between 50 and 59 years old who received an inactivated influenza vaccine. In DNA form, the CDR3 reads TGTGCCAGCTCCGAAACGCAGGAGCGTGTTCCCTACGAGCAGTACTTC. Translation: CASSETQERVPYEQYF. The full variable domain, in which reference TRBV18 and TRBJ2-7 provide the parts outside the CDR3, is NAGVMQNPRHLVRRRGQEARLRCSPMKGHSHVYWYRQLPEEGLKFMVYLQKENIIDESGMPKERFSAEFPKEGPSILRIQQVVRGDSAAYFCASSETQERVPYEQYFGPGTRLTVT.